Given below is one T cell receptor (beta chain) in context. Antigen unknown. Sequencing was performed with immunoSEQ multiplex PCR; in TCRdb, only in-frame clones are kept and a portion is missing. The table includes 12,000 or so clones, less than 90% detected once. All the patients suffered relapse after autologous stem cell transplantation, and brentuximab vedotin exposure differed. Through magnetic negative selection, CD8+ T cells were separated from PBMCs that had been thawed. The data were taken from a study of PD-1 blockade in classical Hodgkin lymphoma. Trimming cost V 1 base and J 1 base, with 14 bases left between them. The CDR3 runs to 16 residues. CDR1 and CDR2 (germline): SGHNT, YYREEE (reference sequence). Study results and limitations: In newly diagnosed patients, baseline TCR diversity was reportedly below that of healthy donors. Repertoire differences lack defined causes, possibly disease activity or prior therapy. Partial responders and progressors had significantly lower baseline TCR diversity.

This TCR was recovered from a human donor with classical Hodgkin lymphoma. The chain employs TRBV5-4 and TRBJ1-1; D is uncertain. The material sequenced was CD8+ T cells from blood, taken at baseline. CDR3 protein: CASSLTARDWNTEAFF. The CDR3 DNA is TGTGCCAGCAGCTTGACCGCCCGGGATTGGAACACTGAAGCTTTCTTT.